The clone carrying this T cell receptor beta chain has a count of ten or more. Its antigen is unknown. Trimming pared 0 bases from V and 6 bases from J, leaving 10 bases between. The CDR3 extends over 14 amino acids. Germline V gene data show CDR1 as SGHRS and CDR2 as YFSETQ. The TCRbeta library incorporated unique molecular identifiers. TCRdb re-analysed the PCR reads in MiXCR, keeping a single row per CDR3 protein. The table shows approximately 240,000 distinct CDR3 sequences, with roughly 11% occurring only once. These data are taken from a study of T-cell reconstitution after alpha-beta-depleted transplantation in children. Study-level results: Two months or so post-transplant, alpha-beta T cells reportedly derived from several hundred expanded graft clones.

The material was PBMCs, obtained before TCRalphabeta/CD19-depleted stem cell transplant. This clonotype was obtained from a child in the first two years of life with acute myeloid leukemia, due to receive a stem cell transplant. The chain has TRBV5-1 and TRBJ2-1; D not resolved. The CDR3 loop reads CASSLAWHLNEQFF. The CDR3 nucleotides read TGCGCCAGCAGCTTGGCTTGGCATCTCAATGAGCAGTTCTTC.